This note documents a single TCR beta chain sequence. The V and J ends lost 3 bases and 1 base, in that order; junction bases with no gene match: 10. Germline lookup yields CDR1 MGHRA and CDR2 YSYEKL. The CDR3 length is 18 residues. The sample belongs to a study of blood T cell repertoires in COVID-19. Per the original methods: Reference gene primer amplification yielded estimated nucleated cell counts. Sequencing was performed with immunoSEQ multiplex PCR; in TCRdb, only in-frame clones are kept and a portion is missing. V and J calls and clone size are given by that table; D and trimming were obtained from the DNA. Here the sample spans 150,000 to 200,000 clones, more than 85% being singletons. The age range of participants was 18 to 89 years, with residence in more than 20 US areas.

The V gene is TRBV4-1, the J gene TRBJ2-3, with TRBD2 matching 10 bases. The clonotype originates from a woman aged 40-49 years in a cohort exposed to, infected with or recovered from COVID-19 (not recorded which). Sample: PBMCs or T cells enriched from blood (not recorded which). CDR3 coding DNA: TGCGCCAGCAGCCAGACCCCCGAAGCGGGGGGGGGCACAGATACGCAGTATTTT. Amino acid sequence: CASSQTPEAGGGTDTQYF.